This TCR beta chain was recovered during a study of beta chain features in type 1 diabetes. Study outcomes and limitations: There was a moderate but significant shortening of TCRB CDR3s in all four CD4+ subsets of Type 1 diabetes patients. Patients and controls would share equally any PCR tilt toward shorter templates.

This clone was seen a few times. Its target is unknown. Sequencing targeted expressed TCRB transcripts, as all isolated RNA had been reverse transcribed. The method was immunoSEQ multiplex PCR; TCRdb's version includes in-frame clones alone and lacks a portion of them. The table records about 710,000 clones, more than 13% of them present only once. Germline loops: CDR1 GTSNPN, CDR2 SVGIG (reference sequence). Trimming left V 0 bases short and J 5 bases short, with 10 bases between. This CDR3 region has 13 residues. This chain joins TRBV30 and TRBJ1-1, with D maybe TRBD1 (6 bases). Sequencing was done on a sample of naive CD4+ T cells from blood. The clonotype originates from a young man with type 1 diabetes. CDR3 sequence: CAWSVLDRTEAFF. CDR3 sequence (DNA): TGTGCCTGGAGTGTCCTAGACAGGACTGAAGCTTTCTTT.